This T cell receptor beta chain was profiled in a study of T cell responses to AZD1222 COVID-19 vaccine. Whole-study context: The analysis combined second doses at about 4 or about 12 weeks. Study-level findings and limits: Clonal diversity may have been underestimated, and the donors were mostly white British, with more females than males. At baseline, just six or seven AZD1222 recipients tested seropositive. The breadth and depth of Spike-specific TCRs increased once two AZD1222 doses had been given.

Per germline, CDR1 MNHEY and CDR2 SMNVEV (reference sequence). This CDR3 has 11 amino acids. V was clipped by 4 bases and J by 7 bases, with 7 bases between them. As to this clone: Its matching antigen is unknown.

The data were produced by immunoSEQ multiplex PCR, yet TCRdb's version contains in-frame clones alone and is incomplete. In the table there are about 170,000 clones, 90% to 95% of which are singletons. The TCR comes from an adult in good health. The source material was peripheral blood, sampled on day 0 of AZD1222 vaccination. The chain links TRBV27 to TRBJ1-2; D is undetermined. The CDR3 bases are TGTGCCAGCAGTTCGGGGAGTGGCTACACCTTC. It specifies CASSSGSGYTF.